The next 2 T cell receptor beta chains were all read from a single sample in a study of graft-versus-host responses after intestinal transplantation. Libraries were prepared by immunoSEQ multiplex PCR; TCRdb keeps only in-frame clonotypes and omits some of them. The sample consists of roughly 40,000 clones, approximately 95% of them appearing once. The sample consisted of PBMCs, taken nearly 750 days after intestinal transplantation. These receptor sequences come from a human patient who received an intestinal transplant, so some T cells may come from the graft donor.

This chain links TRBV7-7 with TRBJ2-5, with TRBD2 matching over 8 bases. CDR1 and CDR2 (germline): SSHAT, FNYEAQ (reference sequence). Losses at the gene ends were 5 bases for V and 4 bases for J; bases not matched to a gene: 9. The CDR3 extends over 15 amino acids. CDR3 residues: CASSLGTAGGETQYF. The CDR3 region has the DNA TGTGCCAGCAGCCTCGGGACCGCGGGAGGAGAGACCCAGTACTTC.

The chain carries TRBV5-1 and TRBJ2-5; D is perhaps TRBD2 (5 bases). In germline, CDR1 is SGHRS, CDR2 YFSETQ. The CDR3 length is 13 residues. Trimming took off 4 bases at V and 4 bases at J, with 11 bases between the two ends. CDR3: CASSVGLGETQYF. The CDR3 nucleotides are TGCGCCAGCAGCGTCGGACTGGGAGAGACCCAGTACTTC. Full variable domain (outside the CDR3, taken from reference TRBV5-1 and TRBJ2-5): KAGVTQTPRYLIKTRGQQVTLSCSPISGHRSVSWYQQTPGQGLQFLFEYFSETQRNKGNFPGRFSGRQFSNSRSEMNVSTLELGDSALYLCASSVGLGETQYFGPGTRLLVL.